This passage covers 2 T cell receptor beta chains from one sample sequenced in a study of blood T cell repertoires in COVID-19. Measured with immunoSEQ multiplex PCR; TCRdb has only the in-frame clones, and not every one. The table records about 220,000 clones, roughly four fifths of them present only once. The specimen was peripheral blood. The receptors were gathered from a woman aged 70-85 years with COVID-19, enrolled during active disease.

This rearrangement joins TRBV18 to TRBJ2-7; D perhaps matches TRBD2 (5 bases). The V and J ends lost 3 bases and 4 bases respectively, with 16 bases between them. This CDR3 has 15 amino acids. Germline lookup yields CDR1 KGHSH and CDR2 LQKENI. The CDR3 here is CASSPTVGLQYEQYF. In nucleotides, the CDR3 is TGTGCCAGCTCACCCACCGTCGGACTTCAATACGAGCAGTACTTC.

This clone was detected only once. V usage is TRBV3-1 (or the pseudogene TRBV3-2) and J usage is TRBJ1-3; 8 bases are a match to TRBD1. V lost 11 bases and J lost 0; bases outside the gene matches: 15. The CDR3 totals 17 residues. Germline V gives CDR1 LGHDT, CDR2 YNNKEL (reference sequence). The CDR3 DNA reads TGTGCCCCCCGGGACAGGTATACCCTGAGCTCTGGAAACACCATATATTTT. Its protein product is CAPRDRYTLSSGNTIYF.